The source of this T cell receptor (beta chain) is a study of response to subunit inactivated influenza vaccine. TCRdb processed the RT-PCR reads anew with MiXCR; each CDR3 protein has one entry. In the table there are 400,000 to 650,000 distinct CDR3 sequences, roughly 7.9% of which are singletons. Findings of the study overall: That few new T cells are recruited by each seasonal influenza vaccination was the authors' suggestion.

In this sample, this clonotype turned up a few times. What it binds is not known. This CDR3 is 14 amino acids long. V lost 1 base and J 0 bases, leaving 4 bases between the germline ends. Germline lookup yields CDR1 SGHVS and CDR2 FQNEAQ. The sequenced sample was PBMCs from blood, obtained roughly 24 months after vaccination. The receptor's source is a man aged 50 to 75 who received an inactivated influenza vaccine. The gene calls are TRBV7-8 and TRBJ1-5; D remains ambiguous. CDR3 sequence: CASSLVVSNQPQHF. CDR3 nucleotide sequence: TGTGCCAGCAGCTTAGTTGTTAGCAATCAGCCCCAGCATTTT.